This T cell receptor beta chain appears in the sequencing data of a study of control samples from healthy donors and cancer patients. Produced via immunoSEQ multiplex PCR; TCRdb's table is partial and in-frame only. The top ten hold around 6.2% of the sample, which has 150,000 to 180,000 clones, approximately 94% seen once. In germline, CDR1 is LGHDT, CDR2 YNNKEL (reference sequence). V was clipped by 3 bases and J by 1 base; unmatched bases: 5. The CDR3 consists of 16 residues. The specimen was blood. This clonotype was obtained from a man between 35 and 55 years old in good health. This rearrangement joins TRBV3-1 (or the pseudogene TRBV3-2) to TRBJ2-7; 11 nucleotides agree with TRBD2. The CDR3 here is CASSQGLAVESYEQYF. DNA for the CDR3: TGTGCCAGCAGCCAGGGACTAGCGGTCGAATCCTACGAGCAGTACTTC.